Shown below are 32 T cell receptor beta chains from a single sample sequenced in a study of cytotoxic CD8 clonotypes in ibrutinib-treated CLL. Clones were read by immunoSEQ multiplex PCR, and TCRdb kept only the in-frame ones, dropping some. This table has fewer than 45,000 clones, nearly 50% appearing once. Here the sequenced sample was PBMCs, taken before ibrutinib treatment. The receptors come from a human donor with chronic lymphocytic leukemia.

This clone was seen more than once but under ten times. The chain combines TRBV6-5 with TRBJ1-1, with TRBD1 identical over 8 bases. This CDR3 comprises 15 residues. The V and J ends lost 0 bases and 6 bases, in that order; junction bases with no gene match: 6. Germline V CDR1 and CDR2: MNHEY, SVGAGI. The CDR3 nucleotides are TGTGCCAGCAGTTACTCTGGTGGGACAGGCGCTGAAGCTTTCTTT. Translation: CASSYSGGTGAEAFF.

The V and J genes are TRBV6-5 and TRBJ2-5; D gene unclear. This CDR3 is built from 13 residues. Germline V gives CDR1 MNHEY, CDR2 SVGAGI. V lost 3 bases and J 5 bases, leaving 10 bases between the germline ends. CDR3 nucleotides: TGTGCCAGCAGTTATCACTATTTCGAGACCCAGTACTTC. It yields the protein CASSYHYFETQYF.

The gene calls are TRBV27 and TRBJ1-2; a possible D gene is TRBD1 (6 bases). Trimming removed 0 bases from V and 7 bases from J, with 15 bases in between. CDR1 and CDR2 (germline): MNHEY, SMNVEV (reference sequence). The CDR3 is 15 amino acids. The DNA of the CDR3 is TGTGCCAGCAGTTTATCGAGGGGGGAGATAGTTGGCTACACCTTC. Translation gives CASSLSRGEIVGYTF.

V and J are TRBV11-2 and TRBJ2-3, with a tentative D call TRBD1 (6 bases). The CDR3 is 17 amino acids. Germline-derived CDR1 and CDR2 are SGHAT and FQNNGV. V was trimmed by 5 bases and J by 2 bases, leaving 20 bases between them. CDR3: CASSPGQYPSSTDTQYF. The CDR3 DNA follows: TGTGCCAGCAGCCCAGGACAGTACCCTAGCTCCACAGATACGCAGTATTTT.

Points on this clone: The sample contains more than one DNA sequence encoding this CDR3. The chain uses TRBV9 and TRBJ2-3; no firm D call. Germline-derived CDR1 and CDR2 are SGDLS and YYNGEE. Trimming cost V 0 bases and J 4 bases, with 3 bases left between them. The CDR3 length is 12 residues. CDR3 sequence reads: CASSVAADTQYF. CDR3 nucleotides: TGTGCCAGCAGCGTAGCCGCAGATACGCAGTATTTT.

This chain connects TRBV6-1 to TRBJ1-5; D ambiguous. The germline gives CDR1 MNHNS, CDR2 SASEGT. Between the trimmed V and J ends, which lost 0 bases and 0 bases, there was a span of 6 bases. The CDR3 totals 15 residues. DNA of the CDR3: TGTGCCAGCAGTGAAGCGATTTATAGCAATCAGCCCCAGCATTTT. It encodes CASSEAIYSNQPQHF.

The V gene is TRBV11-2, the J gene TRBJ2-1, with 10 nucleotides matching TRBD2. V was pared by 0 bases and J by 10 bases, with 3 bases of the junction left unmatched. This CDR3 spans 14 amino acids. The germline gives CDR1 SGHAT, CDR2 FQNNGV. The DNA for the CDR3 is TGTGCCAGCAGCTTAGAAGCGGGGGGGCGCGAGCAGTTCTTC. Protein: CASSLEAGGREQFF. Filled out from reference TRBV11-2 and TRBJ2-1, the complete variable domain reads EAGVAQSPRYKIIEKRQSVAFWCNPISGHATLYWYQQILGQGPKLLIQFQNNGVVDDSQLPKDRFSAERLKGVDSTLKIQPAKLEDSAVYLCASSLEAGGREQFFGPGTRLTVL.

This clone was seen only once. The chain joins TRBV27 to TRBJ2-1; TRBD1 or TRBD2 may be the D gene (5 bases each). V lost 7 bases to trimming and J lost 0 bases, with 16 bases between them. This CDR3 region has 16 residues. Germline V CDR1 and CDR2: MNHEY, SMNVEV (reference sequence). The DNA for the CDR3 is TGTGCCAGCACCAGGGTGGTAGCGCCCTCCTACAATGAGCAGTTCTTC. It encodes CASTRVVAPSYNEQFF.

The rearrangement joins TRBV9 to TRBJ2-7; 8 nucleotides agree with TRBD1. The CDR3 covers 14 residues. V dropped 4 bases and J dropped 5; count of bases not matched to a gene: 8. Germline V CDR1 and CDR2: SGDLS, YYNGEE. For the CDR3, the DNA is TGTGCCAGCAGCAGGACAGGGAACGAGGACGAGCAGTACTTC. As protein: CASSRTGNEDEQYF.

The rearrangement joins TRBV6-6 to TRBJ2-7, with 9 bases aligning to TRBD1. Trimming took 2 bases from V and 4 from J; bases not matched to a gene: 3. Germline V CDR1 and CDR2: MNHNY, SVGAGI (reference sequence). The CDR3 consists of 14 residues. This chain's CDR3 is CASSYAGQGYEQYF. Written as DNA, the CDR3 is TGTGCCAGCAGTTACGCGGGACAGGGTTACGAGCAGTACTTC.

The count of this clone is one. V and J are TRBV19 and TRBJ2-7, with TRBD1 identical over 10 bases. The germline gives CDR1 LNHDA, CDR2 SQIVND (reference sequence). This CDR3 comprises 16 residues. Trimming took 3 bases from V and 3 from J; bases not matched to a gene: 8. The CDR3 DNA sequence: TGTGCCAGTAGTATTGAGACCGGGACAGGGGACTACGAGCAGTACTTC. Its protein product is CASSIETGTGDYEQYF. Full variable domain (missing parts from reference TRBV19 and TRBJ2-7): DGGITQSPKYLFRKEGQNVTLSCEQNLNHDAMYWYRQDPGQGLRLIYYSQIVNDFQKGDIAEGYSVSREKKESFPLTVTSAQKNPTAFYLCASSIETGTGDYEQYFGPGTRLTVT.

The genes are TRBV1 and TRBJ1-6. TRBV1 counts as a pseudogene. This CDR3 contains 15 residues. The CDR3 nucleotides read TGCACCAGCCTCTCGGTGAAATATTATAATTCACCCCTCCACTTT. Its translation is CTSLSVKYYNSPLHF.

The rearrangement links TRBV9 to TRBJ1-6, with D unresolved. CDR1 is SGDLS and CDR2 is YYNGEE in the germline V gene. The CDR3 is made up of 15 amino acids. Trimming shortened V by 0 bases and J by 5 bases, and 9 bases separated the two germline ends. For the CDR3, the DNA is TGTGCCAGCAGCGTAGTTTCGGGGAATAATTCACCCCTCCACTTT. Translating it yields CASSVVSGNNSPLHF. Full variable domain (missing parts from reference TRBV9 and TRBJ1-6): DSGVTQTPKHLITATGQRVTLRCSPRSGDLSVYWYQQSLDQGLQFLIQYYNGEERAKGNILERFSAQQFPDLHSELNLSSLELGDSALYFCASSVVSGNNSPLHFGNGTRLTVT.

The sample holds a few counts of this clone. J is TRBJ1-3 and V is TRBV6-1; D possibly corresponds to TRBD1 (5 bases). The V and J ends lost 9 bases and 3 bases respectively, with 12 bases between them. The germline V gene encodes CDR1 MNHNS and CDR2 SASEGT. The CDR3 is 13 residues long. In DNA form, the CDR3 reads TGTGCCAGTAGAGACAGATATGGAAACACCATATATTTT. Protein product: CASRDRYGNTIYF.

This chain joins TRBV19 and TRBJ2-2, with 10 bases that match TRBD2. Germline assignment: CDR1 LNHDA and CDR2 SQIVND (reference sequence). The length of the CDR3 is 15 residues. V gave up 6 bases and J gave up 3 bases; unmatched junction bases: 4. CDR3 sequence (DNA): TGTGCCAGTAGCCCTAGCGGGAGAGACACCGGGGAGCTGTTTTTT. Translated: CASSPSGRDTGELFF.

The chain is built from TRBV5-1 and TRBJ2-2; possible D gene TRBD2, 6 bases. Germline V lookup: CDR1 SGHRS, CDR2 YFSETQ. CDR3 length equals 16 residues. V lost 4 bases, J lost 2 bases, and 15 bases lay in between. This CDR3 is CASSPLAGRNTGELFF. CDR3 in DNA: TGCGCCAGCAGCCCTTTGGCGGGGAGAAACACCGGGGAGCTGTTTTTT.

The chain carries TRBV29-1 and TRBJ2-7; D unresolved. With 1 base removed from V and 1 base from J, the gap between germline ends came to 11 bases. This CDR3 spans 14 amino acids. From germline, CDR1 is SQVTM and CDR2 ANQGSEA. The CDR3 is CSVEVTHGSYEQYF. The CDR3 DNA follows: TGCAGCGTTGAAGTTACCCACGGTTCCTACGAGCAGTACTTC.

This chain connects TRBV5-6 to TRBJ2-5; no definite D call. Germline V gene lookup returns CDR1 SGHDT and CDR2 YYEEEE. V dropped 4 bases and J dropped 3 bases, with 10 bases sitting between them. The CDR3 length is 13 residues. The CDR3 nucleotides are TGTGCCAGCAGCCCGAGGAGTAAAGAGACCCAGTACTTC. Translating gives CASSPRSKETQYF.

V usage is TRBV14 and J usage is TRBJ1-4; 7 nucleotides agree with TRBD1. Germline loops: CDR1 SGHDN, CDR2 FVKESK. This CDR3 comprises 15 residues. With V trimmed by 4 bases and J by 7 bases, 9 bases remained unmatched. The chain's CDR3 is CASSPRQGETEKLFF. The CDR3 DNA follows: TGTGCCAGCAGCCCAAGACAGGGAGAAACTGAAAAACTGTTTTTT. Using reference TRBV14 and TRBJ1-4 for the parts outside the CDR3, the full variable domain is EAGVTQFPSHSVIEKGQTVTLRCDPISGHDNLYWYRRVMGKEIKFLLHFVKESKQDESGMPNNRFLAERTGGTYSTLKVQPAELEDSGVYFCASSPRQGETEKLFFGSGTQLSVL.

This clone was detected a few times. This chain uses TRBV5-1 with TRBJ1-6, with 8 bases aligning to TRBD1. This CDR3 is built from 14 residues. Germline V gives CDR1 SGHRS, CDR2 YFSETQ. J gave up 7 bases and V 5 bases, and 5 bases lay outside the gene matches. The CDR3 spells CASSYRQGNSPLHF. CDR3 DNA sequence: TGCGCCAGCAGTTACAGACAGGGGAATTCACCCCTCCACTTT. The full variable domain, in which reference TRBV5-1 and TRBJ1-6 provide the parts outside the CDR3, is KAGVTQTPRYLIKTRGQQVTLSCSPISGHRSVSWYQQTPGQGLQFLFEYFSETQRNKGNFPGRFSGRQFSNSRSEMNVSTLELGDSALYLCASSYRQGNSPLHFGNGTRLTVT.

The chain couples TRBV5-1 to TRBJ2-1; the D gene is possibly TRBD2 (7 bases). CDR1 and CDR2 (germline): SGHRS, YFSETQ. Trimming removed 0 bases at V and 5 bases at J, with 18 bases between. The CDR3 loop spans 17 amino acids. The DNA for the CDR3 is TGCGCCAGCAGCTTGGTGTTACGGGGGGCGGCCAACAATGAGCAGTTCTTC. This sequence encodes CASSLVLRGAANNEQFF.

This clone was observed many times. The rearrangement uses TRBV5-5 and TRBJ1-2; maybe TRBD1 (5 bases). Germline-derived CDR1 and CDR2 are SGHKS and YYEKEE (reference sequence). V was shortened by 0 bases and J by 3 bases, with 6 bases between the two germline ends. This CDR3 has 13 amino acids. The CDR3 DNA sequence: TGTGCCAGCAGCTTGGTAGGGGACTATGGCTACACCTTC. Protein sequence: CASSLVGDYGYTF.

This sequence joins TRBV4-2 and TRBJ2-7; D perhaps matches TRBD2 (6 bases). Germline V lookup: CDR1 LGHNA, CDR2 YNFKEQ. With 5 bases removed from V and 0 bases from J, the gap between germline ends came to 11 bases. The length of the CDR3 is 14 residues. The CDR3 DNA is TGTGCCAGCAGCAATAGCGGTTACTCCTACGAGCAGTACTTC. It codes for CASSNSGYSYEQYF.

The chain is built from TRBV6-1 and TRBJ2-3; either TRBD1 or TRBD2 may fit D (6 bases each). Trimming removed 5 bases at V and 6 bases at J, with 15 bases between. This CDR3 is 14 amino acids long. Germline lookup yields CDR1 MNHNS and CDR2 SASEGT. The CDR3 region has the DNA TGTGCCAGCAGTTCGGGGGCGGTGAGGGATACGCAGTATTTT. It specifies CASSSGAVRDTQYF.

This clone occurred a few times. V and J are TRBV27 and TRBJ2-7; unclear D gene. The CDR3 contains 12 residues. Per the germline V gene, CDR1 is MNHEY and CDR2 is SMNVEV (reference sequence). Trimming removed 3 bases from V and 2 bases from J, with 5 bases in between. The CDR3 sequence is CASSFPTYEQYF. The CDR3 DNA follows: TGTGCCAGCAGTTTCCCTACCTACGAGCAGTACTTC.

This clone was seen only a few times. The V gene is TRBV4-2, the J gene TRBJ1-2; D is possibly TRBD1 (6 bases). This CDR3 has 14 residues. CDR1 is LGHNA, CDR2 YNFKEQ, per germline. Between the trimmed V and J ends, which lost 2 bases and 3 bases, there was a span of 10 bases. The CDR3 loop is CASSQYQGYYGYTF. CDR3 DNA sequence: TGTGCCAGCAGCCAATATCAGGGGTACTATGGCTACACCTTC.

This chain uses TRBV4-1 with TRBJ2-3; D may correspond to TRBD1 or TRBD2 (6 bases each). This CDR3 comprises 18 residues. Germline V gives CDR1 MGHRA, CDR2 YSYEKL. V was trimmed by 4 bases and J by 0 bases, leaving 20 bases between them. CDR3 amino acids: CASSPNRGRIPSTDTQYF. The CDR3 DNA follows: TGCGCCAGCAGCCCCAATCGGGGGCGCATCCCTAGCACAGATACGCAGTATTTT.

The gene calls are TRBV5-1 and TRBJ1-5; possible D gene TRBD1, 5 bases. This CDR3 has 15 residues. Germline V gene lookup returns CDR1 SGHRS and CDR2 YFSETQ. Trimming left V 6 bases short and J 7 bases short, with 20 bases between. The CDR3 DNA follows: TGCGCCAGCAAACCAGGACAAAGGGCGGACCAGCCCCAGCATTTT. Encoded protein: CASKPGQRADQPQHF.

The J gene is TRBJ2-7, the V gene TRBV18; D call uncertain. With 4 bases removed from V and 3 bases from J, the gap between germline ends came to 7 bases. The germline V gene has CDR1 KGHSH and CDR2 LQKENI. The CDR3 is 12 amino acids. CDR3 in DNA: TGTGCCAGCTCACGCATAGACTACGAGCAGTACTTC. This translates into CASSRIDYEQYF.

CDR3 amino acids: CASSVRTGTGFNEQYF. The CDR3 DNA reads as TGTGCCAGCAGTGTGAGGACCGGGACAGGGTTTAATGAGCAGTACTTC. The chain is built from TRBV6-1 and TRBJ2-7, with 9 bases that match TRBD1. The CDR3 runs to 16 residues. The V and J ends lost 4 bases and 7 bases, in that order; junction bases with no gene match: 14. CDR1 and CDR2 (germline): MNHNS, SASEGT.

This clone rates as medium-sized. This chain uses TRBV14 with TRBJ2-7, with a tentative D call TRBD1 (7 bases). The CDR3 runs to 13 residues. Germline values: CDR1 SGHDN, CDR2 FVKESK. Trimming removed 5 bases from V and 6 bases from J, with 14 bases in between. CDR3 protein: CASSRRRGLEQYF. CDR3 nucleotides: TGTGCCAGCAGCAGGCGGAGGGGGCTCGAGCAGTACTTC.

The rearrangement uses TRBV6-6 and TRBJ2-3, with no clear D. The CDR3 covers 15 residues. Trimming took 6 bases from V and 6 from J, leaving 19 bases between them. Germline CDR1 is MNHNY and CDR2 is SVGAGI (reference sequence). The CDR3 here is CASSIRGTPPDTQYF. In nucleotides, the CDR3 is TGTGCCAGCAGCATCAGAGGCACACCCCCGGATACGCAGTATTTT.